This T cell receptor beta chain was documented in a study of T cells in Graves' hyperthyroidism and ophthalmopathy. Amplification of TCR beta CDR3 regions was performed using RNA transcripts as template. The primer set for the first-round RT-PCR of the TCR CDR3 was HTBI. TCRdb re-called the multiplex PCR reads with MiXCR, one entry per CDR3 protein. The sample shows nearly 250,000 distinct CDR3 sequences, 24% of them seen only once. J lost 5 bases, V lost 5 bases, and 7 bases had no gene match. This CDR3 spans 15 amino acids. Study-level results: Ophthalmopathy cases were set apart from stable hyperthyroidism by a 13 V-J model. Most clonotypes that expanded in the thyroid above 0.001 also showed up in blood.

This clonotype has ten or more counts. Its target is not known. Reasons for excluding patients were uncontrolled infection, other autoimmune disease, pregnancy or lactation. This chain links TRBV12-3 or TRBV12-4 with TRBJ1-1, with TRBD1 matching over 11 bases. The sample was blood. The clonotype comes from a woman in her thirties or forties with Graves' ophthalmopathy. The CDR3 sequence: CASSPRTGGLTEAFF. Written as DNA, the CDR3 is TGTGCCAGCAGTCCGAGGACAGGGGGCCTAACTGAAGCTTTCTTT.